The next 9 T cell receptor beta chains were all read from a single sample in a study of CD8 T cells in Susac syndrome. RNA amounts of about 0.5 to 1 ug underwent reverse transcription with random hexamers. TCRdb called the immunoSEQ multiplex PCR reads again in MiXCR, with one record for every CDR3 protein. The repertoire holds about 200,000 distinct CDR3 sequences, with 95% as singletons. The sample consisted of CD4+ T cells from PBMCs. The origin of the receptors is a human donor with multiple sclerosis.

The chain employs TRBV15 and TRBJ2-3, with D perhaps matching TRBD2 (6 bases). The length of the CDR3 is 15 residues. The V end lost 0 bases, the J end lost 2 bases, and 9 bases lay between the germline ends. Germline CDR1 is LNHNV and CDR2 is YYDKDF (reference sequence). Here the CDR3 DNA reads TGTGCCACCAGCAGAGATTCGGGGGTCACAGATACGCAGTATTTT. Translation: CATSRDSGVTDTQYF.

The rearrangement uses TRBV29-1 and TRBJ2-7; 10 bases are shared with TRBD1. Trimming at V came to 7 bases and at J to 5 bases, leaving 11 bases not matched to a gene. This CDR3 spans 14 amino acids. Germline V gene data show CDR1 as SQVTM and CDR2 as ANQGSEA. The CDR3 loop is CSASPGQGFHEQYF. Written as DNA, the CDR3 is TGCAGCGCCAGCCCGGGACAGGGGTTCCACGAGCAGTACTTC.

The J gene is TRBJ1-4, the V gene TRBV6-5; no clear D. This CDR3 is 14 amino acids long. CDR1 and CDR2 (germline): MNHEY, SVGAGI. V was trimmed by 6 bases and J by 0 bases, leaving 8 bases between them. Written as DNA, the CDR3 is TGTGCCAGCAGCGCAGGTGCAACTAATGAAAAACTGTTTTTT. Protein: CASSAGATNEKLFF.

The gene calls are TRBV5-1 and TRBJ2-7; TRBD1 matches at 8 bases. CDR1 is SGHRS, CDR2 YFSETQ, per germline. The V gene end was trimmed by 2 bases and the J gene end by 1 base; junction bases not matched to a gene: 2. This CDR3 spans 14 amino acids. The chain's CDR3 is CASSFGQGSYEQYF. The CDR3 region has the DNA TGCGCCAGCAGCTTCGGACAGGGTTCCTACGAGCAGTACTTC.

This clonotype has just one count. The J gene is TRBJ1-4, the V gene TRBV20-1; the D is unclear. Looked up from germline, CDR1 is DFQATT and CDR2 is SNEGSKA (reference sequence). Trimming took 8 bases from V and 0 from J, leaving 10 bases between them. The CDR3 covers 13 residues. The CDR3 nucleotides are TGCAGTACGACGACCCCAACTAATGAAAAACTGTTTTTT. Translating it yields CSTTTPTNEKLFF.

This chain uses TRBV6-5 with TRBJ1-2, with a tentative D call TRBD1 (5 bases). CDR1 is MNHEY and CDR2 is SVGAGI in the germline V gene. V lost 2 bases, J lost 4 bases, and 11 bases lay in between. The CDR3 loop spans 14 amino acids. The CDR3 DNA sequence: TGTGCCAGCAGTTACGGGCAGGGAACCTATGGCTACACCTTC. Encoded protein: CASSYGQGTYGYTF.

The chain carries TRBV20-1 and TRBJ2-7, with D tentatively TRBD1 (6 bases). CDR3 length equals 16 residues. Trimming shortened V by 0 bases and J by 2 bases, and 17 bases separated the two germline ends. The germline V gene has CDR1 DFQATT and CDR2 SNEGSKA (reference sequence). Written as DNA, the CDR3 is TGCAGTGCTAGAGATCAGGAGACAGGAACTCCCTACGAGCAGTACTTC. Translating it yields CSARDQETGTPYEQYF.

The chain couples TRBV5-8 to TRBJ1-6; TRBD1 matches 8 bases. CDR1 is SGHTS and CDR2 is YDEGEE in the germline V gene. CDR3 length equals 11 residues. The junction had 1 base not matched to a gene; V was cut back by 7 bases and J by 10 bases. CDR3 in amino acids: CASDRGSPLHF. CDR3 coding DNA: TGTGCCAGCGACAGGGGATCACCCCTCCACTTT. The entire variable domain, with the rest obtained from reference TRBV5-8 and TRBJ1-6, is as follows: EAGVTQSPTHLIKTRGQQATLRCSPISGHTSVYWYQQALGLGLQFLLWYDEGEERNRGNFPPRFSGRQFPNYSSELNVNALELEDSALYLCASDRGSPLHFGNGTRLTVT.

This chain uses TRBV4-2 with TRBJ1-6; no clear D gene. Trimming shortened V by 1 base and J by 5 bases, and 12 bases separated the two germline ends. The CDR3 extends over 16 amino acids. CDR1 is LGHNA, CDR2 YNFKEQ, per germline. CDR3 sequence reads: CASSQVNAANNSPLHF. The CDR3, as DNA: TGTGCCAGCAGCCAAGTAAACGCAGCTAATAATTCACCCCTCCACTTT.